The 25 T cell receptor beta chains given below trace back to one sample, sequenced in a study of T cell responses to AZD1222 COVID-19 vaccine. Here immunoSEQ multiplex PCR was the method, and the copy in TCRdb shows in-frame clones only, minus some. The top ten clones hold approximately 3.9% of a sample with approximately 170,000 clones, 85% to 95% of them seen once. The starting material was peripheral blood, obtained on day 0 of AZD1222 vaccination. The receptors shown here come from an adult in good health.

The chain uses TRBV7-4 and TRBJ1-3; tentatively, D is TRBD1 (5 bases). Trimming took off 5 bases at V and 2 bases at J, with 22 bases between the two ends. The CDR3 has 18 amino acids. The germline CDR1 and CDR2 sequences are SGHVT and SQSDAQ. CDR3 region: CASSPDRPGRRTGNTIYF. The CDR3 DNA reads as TGTGCCAGCAGCCCAGACCGGCCGGGACGCCGAACTGGAAACACCATATATTTT.

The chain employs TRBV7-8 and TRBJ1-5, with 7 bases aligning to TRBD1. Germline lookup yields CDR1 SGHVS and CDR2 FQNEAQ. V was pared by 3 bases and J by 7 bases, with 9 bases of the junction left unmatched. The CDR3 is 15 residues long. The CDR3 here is CASSLGRGRIQPQHF. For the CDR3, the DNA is TGTGCCAGCAGCTTGGGGAGGGGGCGTATCCAGCCCCAGCATTTT.

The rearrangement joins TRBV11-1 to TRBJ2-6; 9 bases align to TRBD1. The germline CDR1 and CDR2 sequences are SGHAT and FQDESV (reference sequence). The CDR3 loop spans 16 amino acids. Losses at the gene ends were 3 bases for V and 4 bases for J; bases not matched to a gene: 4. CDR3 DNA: TGTGCCAGCAGCTTTGGGACAGGGACGGGGGCCAACGTCCTGACTTTC. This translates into CASSFGTGTGANVLTF.

CDR3 DNA sequence: TGCGCCAGCAGTCCGAACCCGACTAGCGGGGGGGCATGGGACGAGCAGTACTTC. The encoded protein is CASSPNPTSGGAWDEQYF. V gene TRBV10-2 combines with J gene TRBJ2-7; TRBD2 matches 14 bases. The germline V gene encodes CDR1 WSHSY and CDR2 SAAADI. V lost 5 bases, J lost 5 bases, and 14 bases stayed unmatched. The CDR3 has 18 residues.

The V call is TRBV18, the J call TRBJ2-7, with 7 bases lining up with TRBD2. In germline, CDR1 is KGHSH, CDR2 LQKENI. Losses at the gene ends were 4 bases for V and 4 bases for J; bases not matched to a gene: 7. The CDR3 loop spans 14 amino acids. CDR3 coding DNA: TGTGCCAGCTCACAGGGACGGGGGGAGTACGAGCAGTACTTC. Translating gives CASSQGRGEYEQYF.

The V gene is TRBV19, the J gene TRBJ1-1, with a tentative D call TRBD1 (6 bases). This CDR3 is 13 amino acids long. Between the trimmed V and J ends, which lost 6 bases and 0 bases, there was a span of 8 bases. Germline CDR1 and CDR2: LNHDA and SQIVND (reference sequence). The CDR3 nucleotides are TGTGCCAGTAGCGGACAGTTGAACACTGAAGCTTTCTTT. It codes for CASSGQLNTEAFF.

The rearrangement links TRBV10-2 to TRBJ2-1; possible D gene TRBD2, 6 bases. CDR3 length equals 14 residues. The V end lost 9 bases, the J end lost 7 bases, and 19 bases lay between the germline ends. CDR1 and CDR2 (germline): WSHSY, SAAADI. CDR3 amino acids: CASSASAPLNEQFF. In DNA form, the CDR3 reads TGCGCCAGTTCGGCTAGCGCTCCTTTAAATGAGCAGTTCTTC.

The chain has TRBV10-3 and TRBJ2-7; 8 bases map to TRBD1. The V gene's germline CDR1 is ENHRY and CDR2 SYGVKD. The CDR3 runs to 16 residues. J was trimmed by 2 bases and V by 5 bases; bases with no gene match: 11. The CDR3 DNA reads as TGTGCCATCAGTCGACACCAGGACAGGGACCCCTACGAGCAGTACTTC. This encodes CAISRHQDRDPYEQYF.

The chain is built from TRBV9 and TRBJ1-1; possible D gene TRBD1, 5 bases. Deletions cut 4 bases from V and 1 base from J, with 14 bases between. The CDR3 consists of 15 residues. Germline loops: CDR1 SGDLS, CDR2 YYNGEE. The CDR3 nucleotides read TGTGCCAGCAGCACCAAAACCGGGGCGAACACTGAAGCTTTCTTT. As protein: CASSTKTGANTEAFF.

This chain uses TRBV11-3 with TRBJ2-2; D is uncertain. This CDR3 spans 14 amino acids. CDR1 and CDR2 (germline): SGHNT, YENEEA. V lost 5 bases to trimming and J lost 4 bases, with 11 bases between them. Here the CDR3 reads CASSAYLGTGELFF. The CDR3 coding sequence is TGTGCCAGCAGCGCTTACCTGGGCACCGGGGAGCTGTTTTTT.

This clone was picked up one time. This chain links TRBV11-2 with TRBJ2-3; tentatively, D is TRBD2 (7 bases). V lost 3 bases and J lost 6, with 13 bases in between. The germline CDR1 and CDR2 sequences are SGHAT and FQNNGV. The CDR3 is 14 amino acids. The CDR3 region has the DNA TGTGCCAGCAGCTTCGGGGGGCCGGCTGATACGCAGTATTTT. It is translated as CASSFGGPADTQYF.

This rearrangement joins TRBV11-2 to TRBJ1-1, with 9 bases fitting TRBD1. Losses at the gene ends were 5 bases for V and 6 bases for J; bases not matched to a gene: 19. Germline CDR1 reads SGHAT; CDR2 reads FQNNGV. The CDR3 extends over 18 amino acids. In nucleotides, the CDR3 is TGTGCCAGCAGCCGCATACCCAAAACAGGGGGCGAGTCCCCTGAAGCTTTCTTT. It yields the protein CASSRIPKTGGESPEAFF.

The CDR3 here is CASSALGWSYNEQFF. CDR3 in DNA: TGTGCCAGCAGCGCCCTGGGATGGTCCTACAATGAGCAGTTCTTC. The chain joins TRBV13 to TRBJ2-1, with D unclear. Germline CDR1 and CDR2: PRHDT and FYEKMQ (reference sequence). Trimming cost V 5 bases and J 1 base, with 12 bases left between them. The CDR3 loop spans 15 amino acids.

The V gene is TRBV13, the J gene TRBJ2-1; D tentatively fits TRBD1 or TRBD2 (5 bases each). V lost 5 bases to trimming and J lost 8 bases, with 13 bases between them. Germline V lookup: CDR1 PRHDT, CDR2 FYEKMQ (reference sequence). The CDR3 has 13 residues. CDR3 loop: CASSPRPGHEQFF. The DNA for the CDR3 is TGTGCCAGCAGCCCAAGACCGGGGCATGAGCAGTTCTTC.

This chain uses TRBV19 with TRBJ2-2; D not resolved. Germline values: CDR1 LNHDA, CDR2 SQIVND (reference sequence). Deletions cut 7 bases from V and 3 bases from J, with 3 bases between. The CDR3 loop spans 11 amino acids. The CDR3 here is CASKDTGELFF. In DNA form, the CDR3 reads TGTGCCAGTAAAGACACCGGGGAGCTGTTTTTT.

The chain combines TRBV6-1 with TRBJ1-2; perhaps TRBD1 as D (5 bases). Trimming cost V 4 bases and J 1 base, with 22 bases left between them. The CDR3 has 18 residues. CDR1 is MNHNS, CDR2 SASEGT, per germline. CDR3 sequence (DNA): TGTGCCAGCAGTGCCCGAAGAGGGGCGGGCGGCCTTAACTATGGCTACACCTTC. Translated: CASSARRGAGGLNYGYTF.

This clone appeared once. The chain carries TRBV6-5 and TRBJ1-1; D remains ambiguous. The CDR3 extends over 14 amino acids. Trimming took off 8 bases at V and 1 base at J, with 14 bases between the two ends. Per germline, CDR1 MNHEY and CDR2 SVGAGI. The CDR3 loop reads CASRPLQKNTEAFF. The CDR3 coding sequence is TGTGCCAGCCGGCCGCTACAGAAGAACACTGAAGCTTTCTTT.

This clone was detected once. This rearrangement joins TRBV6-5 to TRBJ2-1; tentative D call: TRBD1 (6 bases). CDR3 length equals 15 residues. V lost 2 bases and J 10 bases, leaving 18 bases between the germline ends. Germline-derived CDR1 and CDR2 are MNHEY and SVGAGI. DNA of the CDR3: TGTGCCAGCAGTTACGATCACCCCAGGCAGGGGGAGCAGTTCTTC. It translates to CASSYDHPRQGEQFF.

The CDR3 nucleotides are TGCGCCAGCAGCTCAGCTGGTGGGTTTGGGGAAGAGACCCAGTACTTC. It yields the protein CASSSAGGFGEETQYF. This rearrangement joins TRBV5-1 to TRBJ2-5; D gene ambiguous. CDR3 length: 16 residues. From germline, CDR1 is SGHRS and CDR2 YFSETQ. V was shortened by 3 bases and J by 3 bases, with 18 bases between the two germline ends.

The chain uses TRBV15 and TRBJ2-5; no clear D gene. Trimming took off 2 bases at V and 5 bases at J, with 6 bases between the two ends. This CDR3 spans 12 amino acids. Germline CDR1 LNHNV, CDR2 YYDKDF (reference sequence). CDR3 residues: CATSRYKETQYF. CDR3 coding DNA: TGTGCCACCAGCAGATACAAGGAGACCCAGTACTTC.

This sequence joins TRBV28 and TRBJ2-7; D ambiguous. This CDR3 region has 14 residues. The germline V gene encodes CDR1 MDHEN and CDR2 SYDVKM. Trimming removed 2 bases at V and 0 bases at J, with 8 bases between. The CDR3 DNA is TGTGCCAGCAGTTTAACCTTGTTCTCCTACGAGCAGTACTTC. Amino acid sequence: CASSLTLFSYEQYF.

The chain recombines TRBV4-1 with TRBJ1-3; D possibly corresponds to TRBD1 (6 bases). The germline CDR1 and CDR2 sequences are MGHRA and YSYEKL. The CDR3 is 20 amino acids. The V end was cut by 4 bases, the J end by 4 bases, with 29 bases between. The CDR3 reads CASSLSSSYTGTTWGNTIYF. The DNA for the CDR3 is TGCGCCAGCAGCCTCTCGAGCTCGTATACCGGGACAACCTGGGGAAACACCATATATTTT.

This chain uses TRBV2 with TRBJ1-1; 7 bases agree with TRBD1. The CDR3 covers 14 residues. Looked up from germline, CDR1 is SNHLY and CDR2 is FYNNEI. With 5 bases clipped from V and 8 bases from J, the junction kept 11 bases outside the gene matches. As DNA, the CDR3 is TGTGCCAGCAGTCTTCAGACAGGGCCCTTCGAAGCTTTCTTT. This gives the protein CASSLQTGPFEAFF.

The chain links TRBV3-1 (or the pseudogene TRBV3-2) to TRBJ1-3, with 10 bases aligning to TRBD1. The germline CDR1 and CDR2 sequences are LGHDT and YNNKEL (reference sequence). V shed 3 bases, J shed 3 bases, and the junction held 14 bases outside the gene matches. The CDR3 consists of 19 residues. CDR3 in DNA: TGTGCCAGCAGCCAGCGACACCCCCTGGACAGGGGGTATGGAAACACCATATATTTT. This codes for CASSQRHPLDRGYGNTIYF.

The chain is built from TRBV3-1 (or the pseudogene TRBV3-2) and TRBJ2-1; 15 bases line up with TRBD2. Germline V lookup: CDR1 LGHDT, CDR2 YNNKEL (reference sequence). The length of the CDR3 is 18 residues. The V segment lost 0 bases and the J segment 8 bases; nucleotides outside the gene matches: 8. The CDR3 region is CASSQDLGLAGGGDEQFF. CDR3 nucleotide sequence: TGTGCCAGCAGCCAAGATCTGGGACTAGCGGGAGGTGGTGATGAGCAGTTCTTC.